Below, 4 T cell receptor beta chains from the same sample are listed, as sequenced in a study of blood T cells in healthy people across ages. A sample-barcoded 5' primer and a J-beta primer mix were used in a second PCR of about 6 to 11 cycles. TCRdb itself ran the 5' RACE reads through MiXCR, one entry per CDR3 protein. The sample holds about 1.6 million distinct CDR3 sequences, roughly 30% seen once. Input material: blood. Receptors originate from a woman aged 25 to 39 in good health.

This clonotype was recorded only once. A much larger clone lies one base from this, so it may be a read error. The chain has TRBV13 and TRBJ2-1; D is perhaps TRBD1 (6 bases). The germline gives CDR1 PRHDT, CDR2 FYEKMQ (reference sequence). Trimming removed 11 bases from V and 2 bases from J, with 16 bases in between. The CDR3 covers 14 residues. CDR3 amino acids: CAGSRRTAYNEQFF. The CDR3 DNA reads as TGTGCCGGCTCCCGTCGGACAGCCTACAATGAGCAGTTCTTC.

The table lists this clonotype with a few counts. The gene calls are TRBV12-3 or TRBV12-4 and TRBJ2-5; TRBD1 or TRBD2 may be the D gene (5 bases each). V was trimmed by 5 bases and J by 5 bases, leaving 15 bases between them. This CDR3 comprises 14 residues. CDR3 amino acids: CASSPGTTRETQYF. DNA of the CDR3: TGTGCCAGCAGTCCCGGGACCACCCGGGAGACCCAGTACTTC.

This clonotype turned up a few times. The chain carries TRBV2 and TRBJ2-7, with unresolved D. The germline gives CDR1 SNHLY, CDR2 FYNNEI. Trimming pared 0 bases from V and 2 bases from J, leaving 5 bases between. This CDR3 contains 13 residues. CDR3 protein: CASSEAFTYEQYF. The CDR3, as DNA: TGTGCCAGCAGTGAAGCGTTCACCTACGAGCAGTACTTC.

Concerning this clonotype: At one of its ends the junction is not consistent with the germline gene, which may arise from a read error. The chain recombines TRBV5-1 with TRBJ2-1; 8 nucleotides line up with TRBD2. CDR3 size: 17 residues. CDR1 is SGHRS, CDR2 YFSETQ, per germline. The CDR3 loop is CASSLARLLAEYTEQFF. DNA of the CDR3: TGCGCCAGCAGCTTGGCCAGGTTACTAGCGGAATACACTGAGCAGTTCTTC.